This is a list of T cell receptor beta chains from one sample in a study of T cells in Graves' hyperthyroidism and ophthalmopathy. TCRdb redid the calling of the multiplex PCR reads with MiXCR, one entry per CDR3 protein. The sample lists a few hundred thousand distinct CDR3 sequences, more than 12% occurring once. Sequences were obtained from blood. Source of these receptors: a woman aged 25 to 39 with Graves' ophthalmopathy. CDR3s include the opening cysteine and the closing phenylalanine or tryptophan. A D gene is named only where the DNA matches it firmly. The size field is filled for only some rows; it gives once, few, many or a size class.

j_call clone_size v_call d_call cdr3_aa cdr3_nt
TRBJ2-7 many TRBV25-1 NA CASRQVGLFGEQYF TGTGCCAGCAGACAGGTTGGGTTGTTCGGCGAGCAGTACTTC
TRBJ2-7 many TRBV6-6 TRBD1 CASSYFRQGTYEQYF TGTGCCAGCAGTTACTTCCGACAGGGAACCTACGAGCAGTACTTC
TRBJ2-7 many TRBV9 NA CASSARDNAYEQYF TGTGCCAGCAGCGCCCGGGACAACGCCTACGAGCAGTACTTC
TRBJ2-7 many TRBV19 TRBD1 CASSISPDRADEQYF TGTGCCAGTAGTATTAGCCCGGACAGGGCGGACGAGCAGTACTTC
TRBJ1-5 many TRBV5-5 NA CASSKTENNQPQHF TGTGCCAGCAGCAAGACAGAGAACAATCAGCCCCAGCATTTT
TRBJ2-1 NA TRBV20-1 TRBD2 CSARVGSGRGEQFF TGCAGTGCTAGAGTCGGTAGCGGGAGAGGTGAGCAGTTCTTC
TRBJ1-5 few TRBV20-1 TRBD1 CSARGGRGLGQPQHF TGCAGTGCTAGGGGGGGCAGGGGGTTGGGTCAGCCCCAGCATTTT
TRBJ2-1 many TRBV12-3/TRBV12-4 NA CASSLGVYNEQFF TGTGCCAGCAGTTTAGGGGTTTACAATGAGCAGTTCTTC
TRBJ2-7 many TRBV28 NA CASSFVVRVGSYSYEQYF TGTGCCAGCAGTTTTGTCGTCAGGGTTGGATCCTATTCCTACGAGCAGTACTTC
TRBJ2-2 few TRBV12-3/TRBV12-4 NA CASSPIGGLNTGELFF TGTGCCAGCTCCCCAATTGGGGGGCTTAACACCGGGGAGCTGTTTTTT
TRBJ2-5 NA TRBV9 NA CASSVGGGLEETQYF TGTGCCAGCAGCGTAGGAGGCGGCCTCGAAGAGACCCAGTACTTC
TRBJ2-5 once TRBV28 TRBD1 CASSGQGTGETQYF TGTGCCAGCAGTGGACAGGGGACCGGAGAGACCCAGTACTTC
TRBJ2-3 many TRBV14 TRBD1 CASSHDRDADTQYF TGTGCCAGCAGCCACGACAGGGATGCAGATACGCAGTATTTT
TRBJ2-7 NA TRBV3-1 NA CASSYELGGGHEQYF TGTGCCAGCAGTTACGAACTAGGTGGAGGCCACGAGCAGTACTTC